The table lists the clone carrying this TCR beta chain with a few counts. Its antigen is unknown. The junction does not match germline at one end; this may be a read error. Study outcomes and limitations: Tumor Tregs overlapped most with tumor, then blood, naive CD4+ cells.

This CDR3 spans 9 amino acids. Germline V lookup: CDR1 SSHAT, CDR2 FNYEAQ (reference sequence). TCRdb processed the 5' RACE reads anew with MiXCR; each CDR3 protein has one entry. The table records tens of thousands of distinct CDR3 sequences, 28% of them present only once. The chain recombines TRBV7-7 with TRBJ1-1, with D hard to call. Sequencing was carried out using tumor-infiltrating memory CD4+ T cells sorted from the breast tumor. Subset given: memory CD4+ T cells, CD4+CD45RO+CD25-. This sequence originates from a female donor with breast cancer. CDR3 sequence reads: CASIPNGFF. The CDR3 nucleotides read TGTGCTAGCATCCCCAATGGTTTCTTT.